This TCR beta chain was sequenced for a study of graft-versus-host responses after intestinal transplantation. Looking at the study overall: Every one of the recipients received anti-thymocyte globulin induction and afterwards took tacrolimus and steroids for about 3 years. Study results and caveats: GvH clones surfaced in recipient marrow, some emerging earlier in ileum or blood. Peak levels of circulating GvH clones tracked with early post-transplant HvG declines.

V was shortened by 0 bases and J by 1 base, with 6 bases between the two germline ends. CDR1 and CDR2 (germline): MRHNA, SNTAGT. The CDR3 runs 14 residues. Turning to this clone: Antigen specificity is unknown. The same CDR3 can be traced to other DNA sequences in this sample.

The protocol was immunoSEQ multiplex PCR, while the TCRdb copy is restricted to in-frame clones and leaves out a portion. Of around 99,000 clones in the sample, 80% to 90% were seen once. Sample: unstimulated CD4+ T cells sorted from spleen or lymph node cells, taken before transplant. The chain links TRBV6-4 to TRBJ1-1; D is unresolved. The receptor comes from a human donor who was the organ donor for an intestinal transplant. CDR3 bases: TGTGCCAGCAGTGACTCGTCGGAGAACACTGAAGCTTTCTTT. This codes for CASSDSSENTEAFF.